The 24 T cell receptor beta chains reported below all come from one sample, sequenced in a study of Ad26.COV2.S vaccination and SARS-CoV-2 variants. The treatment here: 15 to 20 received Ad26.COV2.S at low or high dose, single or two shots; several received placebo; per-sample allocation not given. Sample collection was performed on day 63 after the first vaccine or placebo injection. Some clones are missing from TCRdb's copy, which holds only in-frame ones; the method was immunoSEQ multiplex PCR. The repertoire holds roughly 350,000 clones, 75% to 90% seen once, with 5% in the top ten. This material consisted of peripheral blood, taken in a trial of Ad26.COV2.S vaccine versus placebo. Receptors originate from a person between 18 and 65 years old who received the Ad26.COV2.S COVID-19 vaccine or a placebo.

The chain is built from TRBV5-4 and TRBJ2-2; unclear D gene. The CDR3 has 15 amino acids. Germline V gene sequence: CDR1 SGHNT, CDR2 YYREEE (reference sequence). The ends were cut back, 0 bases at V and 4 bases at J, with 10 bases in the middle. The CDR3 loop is CASSLGGLGTGELFF. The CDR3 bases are TGTGCCAGCAGCTTGGGCGGCCTCGGCACCGGGGAGCTGTTTTTT.

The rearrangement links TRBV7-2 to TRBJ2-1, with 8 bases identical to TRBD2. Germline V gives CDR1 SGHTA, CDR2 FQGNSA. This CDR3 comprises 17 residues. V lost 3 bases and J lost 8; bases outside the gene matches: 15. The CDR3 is CASSLTPLGGGTDEQFF. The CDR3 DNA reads TGTGCCAGCAGCTTGACGCCTTTGGGCGGGGGGACTGATGAGCAGTTCTTC. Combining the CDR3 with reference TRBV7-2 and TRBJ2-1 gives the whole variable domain GAGVSQSPSNKVTEKGKDVELRCDPISGHTALYWYRQSLGQGLEFLIYFQGNSAPDKSGLPSDRFSAERTGGSVSTLTIQRTQQEDSAVYLCASSLTPLGGGTDEQFFGPGTRLTVL.

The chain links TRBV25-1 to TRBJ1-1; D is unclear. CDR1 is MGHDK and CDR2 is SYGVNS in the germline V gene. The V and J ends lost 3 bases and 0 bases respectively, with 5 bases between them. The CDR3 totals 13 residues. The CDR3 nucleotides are TGTGCCAGCAGTGACAGGATGAACACTGAAGCTTTCTTT. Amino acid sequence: CASSDRMNTEAFF.

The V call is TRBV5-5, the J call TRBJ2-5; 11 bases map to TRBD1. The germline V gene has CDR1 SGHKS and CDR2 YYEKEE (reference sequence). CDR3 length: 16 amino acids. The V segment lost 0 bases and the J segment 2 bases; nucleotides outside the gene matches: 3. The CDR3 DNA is TGTGCCAGCAGCTTGGATTGGGACAGGGGGCAAGAGACCCAGTACTTC. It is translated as CASSLDWDRGQETQYF.

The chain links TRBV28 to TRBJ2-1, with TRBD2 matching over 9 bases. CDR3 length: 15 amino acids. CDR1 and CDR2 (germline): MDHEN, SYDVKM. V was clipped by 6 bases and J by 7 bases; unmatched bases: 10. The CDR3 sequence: CASRDAGGPGNEQFF. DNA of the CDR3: TGTGCCAGCAGGGACGCGGGAGGGCCAGGGAATGAGCAGTTCTTC.

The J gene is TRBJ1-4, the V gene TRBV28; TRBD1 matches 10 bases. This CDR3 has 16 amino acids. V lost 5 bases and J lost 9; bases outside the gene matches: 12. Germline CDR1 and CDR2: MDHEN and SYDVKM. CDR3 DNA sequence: TGTGCCAGCAGTCCCCCGCTCGGGACAGGGGCGCAAAAACTGTTTTTT. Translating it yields CASSPPLGTGAQKLFF.

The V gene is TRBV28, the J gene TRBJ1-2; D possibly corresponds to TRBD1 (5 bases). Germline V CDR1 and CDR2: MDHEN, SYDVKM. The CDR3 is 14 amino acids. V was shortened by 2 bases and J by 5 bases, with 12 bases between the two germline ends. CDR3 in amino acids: CASSLTGLRYGYTF. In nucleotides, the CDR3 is TGTGCCAGCAGTTTAACGGGGCTGAGGTATGGCTACACCTTC.

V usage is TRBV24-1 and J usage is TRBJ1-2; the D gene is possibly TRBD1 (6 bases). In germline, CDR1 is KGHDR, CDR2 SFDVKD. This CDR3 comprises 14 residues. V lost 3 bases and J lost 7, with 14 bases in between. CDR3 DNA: TGTGCCACCAGTGATCGGGGGAACAGGGTTGGCTACACCTTC. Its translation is CATSDRGNRVGYTF.

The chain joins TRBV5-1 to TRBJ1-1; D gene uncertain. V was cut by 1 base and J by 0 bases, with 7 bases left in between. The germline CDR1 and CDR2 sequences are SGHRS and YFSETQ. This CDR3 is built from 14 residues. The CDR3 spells CASSLLQMNTEAFF. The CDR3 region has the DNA TGCGCCAGCAGCTTGCTACAGATGAACACTGAAGCTTTCTTT.

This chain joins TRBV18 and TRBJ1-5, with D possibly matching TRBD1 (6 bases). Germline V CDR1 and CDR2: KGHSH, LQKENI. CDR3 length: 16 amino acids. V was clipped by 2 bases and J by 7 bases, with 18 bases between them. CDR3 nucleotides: TGTGCCAGCTCACCATTCAGGGGAACAACCAGCCAGCCCCAGCATTTT. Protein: CASSPFRGTTSQPQHF.

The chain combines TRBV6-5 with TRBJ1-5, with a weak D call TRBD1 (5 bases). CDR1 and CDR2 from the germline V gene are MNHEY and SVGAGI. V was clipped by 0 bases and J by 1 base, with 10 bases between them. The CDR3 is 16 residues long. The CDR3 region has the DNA TGTGCCAGCAGTTACTCTACAGGTAGAAGCAATCAGCCCCAGCATTTT. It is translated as CASSYSTGRSNQPQHF.

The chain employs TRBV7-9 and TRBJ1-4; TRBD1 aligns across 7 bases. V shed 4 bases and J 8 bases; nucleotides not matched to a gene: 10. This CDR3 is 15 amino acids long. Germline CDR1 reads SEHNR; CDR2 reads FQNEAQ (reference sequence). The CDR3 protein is CASSSNLQGSEKLFF. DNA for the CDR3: TGTGCCAGCAGCTCAAACCTACAGGGGTCGGAAAAACTGTTTTTT. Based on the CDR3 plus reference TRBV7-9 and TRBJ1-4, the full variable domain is DTGVSQNPRHKITKRGQNVTFRCDPISEHNRLYWYRQTLGQGPEFLTYFQNEAQLEKSRLLSDRFSAERPKGSFSTLEIQRTEQGDSAMYLCASSSNLQGSEKLFFGSGTQLSVL.

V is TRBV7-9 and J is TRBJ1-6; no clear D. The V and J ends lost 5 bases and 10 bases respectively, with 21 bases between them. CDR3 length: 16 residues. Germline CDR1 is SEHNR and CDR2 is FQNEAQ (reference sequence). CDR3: CASSPPSGNIGSPLHF. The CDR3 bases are TGTGCCAGCAGCCCCCCGTCGGGGAATATAGGATCACCCCTCCACTTT.

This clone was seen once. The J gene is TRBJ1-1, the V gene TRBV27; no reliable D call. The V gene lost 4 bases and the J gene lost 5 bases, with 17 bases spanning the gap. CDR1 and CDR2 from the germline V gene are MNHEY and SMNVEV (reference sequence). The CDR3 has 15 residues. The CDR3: CASSSNRESGTEAFF. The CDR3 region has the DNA TGTGCCAGCAGTTCAAACAGAGAGAGTGGGACTGAAGCTTTCTTT.

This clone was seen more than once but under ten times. In DNA form, the CDR3 reads TGCGCCAGCAGACAGGCCGTCTCTGGAAACACCATATATTTT. Amino acids: CASRQAVSGNTIYF. This chain uses TRBV10-2 with TRBJ1-3, with D possibly matching TRBD1 (5 bases). V lost 6 bases and J 0 bases, leaving 9 bases between the germline ends. The CDR3 extends over 14 amino acids. The V gene's germline CDR1 is WSHSY and CDR2 SAAADI.

The CDR3 reads CASRSTGGGTDTQYF. The DNA of the CDR3 is TGTGCCAGCAGATCAACAGGGGGCGGCACAGATACGCAGTATTTT. The gene calls are TRBV28 and TRBJ2-3, with 9 positions matching TRBD1. There are 15 residues in the CDR3. Germline-derived CDR1 and CDR2 are MDHEN and SYDVKM. The trim removed 6 bases at V and 1 base at J, leaving 5 bases unmatched.

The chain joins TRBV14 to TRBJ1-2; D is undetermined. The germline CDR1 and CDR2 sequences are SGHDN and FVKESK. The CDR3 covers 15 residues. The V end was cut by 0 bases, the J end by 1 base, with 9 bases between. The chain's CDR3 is CASSQESGLNYGYTF. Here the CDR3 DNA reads TGTGCCAGCAGCCAAGAGTCGGGCCTTAACTATGGCTACACCTTC.

The CDR3 is CASSLGTGFLVAFF. The CDR3 bases are TGCGCCAGCAGCTTGGGGACAGGGTTCTTGGTAGCTTTCTTT. The chain joins TRBV5-1 to TRBJ1-1, with 8 bases matching TRBD1. In germline, CDR1 is SGHRS, CDR2 YFSETQ. The V and J ends lost 0 bases and 10 bases, in that order; junction bases with no gene match: 8. The length of the CDR3 is 14 residues.

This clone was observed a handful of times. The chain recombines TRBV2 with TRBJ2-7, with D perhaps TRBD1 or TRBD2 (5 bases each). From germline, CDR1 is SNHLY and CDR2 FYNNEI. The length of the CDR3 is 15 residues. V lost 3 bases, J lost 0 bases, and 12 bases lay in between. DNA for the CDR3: TGTGCCAGCAGTGAGAGAGCAGGGAGCTCCTACGAGCAGTACTTC. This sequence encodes CASSERAGSSYEQYF.

CDR3 region: CASSQVGSYTEAFF. The CDR3 region has the DNA TGCGCCAGCAGCCAAGTCGGCTCATACACTGAAGCTTTCTTT. The rearrangement uses TRBV4-3 and TRBJ1-1; D is unresolved. Germline V CDR1 and CDR2: LGHNA, YSLEER. Trimming took 1 base from V and 3 from J, leaving 9 bases between them. The CDR3 covers 14 residues.

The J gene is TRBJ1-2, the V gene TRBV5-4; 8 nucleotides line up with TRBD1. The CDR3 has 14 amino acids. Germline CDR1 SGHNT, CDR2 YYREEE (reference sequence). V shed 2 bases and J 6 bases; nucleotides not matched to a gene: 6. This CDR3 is CASSFQGAPHGYTF. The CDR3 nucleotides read TGTGCCAGCAGCTTTCAGGGGGCGCCCCATGGCTACACCTTC.

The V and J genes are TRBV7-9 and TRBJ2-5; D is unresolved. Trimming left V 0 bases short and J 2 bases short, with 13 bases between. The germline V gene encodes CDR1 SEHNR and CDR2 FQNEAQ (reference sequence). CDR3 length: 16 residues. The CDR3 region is CASSLAVGGQQETQYF. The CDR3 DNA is TGTGCCAGCAGCTTAGCTGTTGGTGGGCAGCAAGAGACCCAGTACTTC.

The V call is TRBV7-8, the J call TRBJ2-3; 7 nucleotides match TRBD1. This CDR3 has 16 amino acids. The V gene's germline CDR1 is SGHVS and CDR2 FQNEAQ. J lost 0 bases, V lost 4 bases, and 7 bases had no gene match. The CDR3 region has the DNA TGTGCCAGCAGCTCGTGGACAGGCGGTAGCACAGATACGCAGTATTTT. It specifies CASSSWTGGSTDTQYF.

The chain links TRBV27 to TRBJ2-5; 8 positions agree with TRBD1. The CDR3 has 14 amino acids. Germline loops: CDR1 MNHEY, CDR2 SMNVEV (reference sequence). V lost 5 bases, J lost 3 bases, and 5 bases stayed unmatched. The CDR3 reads CASSATTGEETQYF. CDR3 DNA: TGTGCCAGCAGTGCGACGACAGGGGAAGAGACCCAGTACTTC.